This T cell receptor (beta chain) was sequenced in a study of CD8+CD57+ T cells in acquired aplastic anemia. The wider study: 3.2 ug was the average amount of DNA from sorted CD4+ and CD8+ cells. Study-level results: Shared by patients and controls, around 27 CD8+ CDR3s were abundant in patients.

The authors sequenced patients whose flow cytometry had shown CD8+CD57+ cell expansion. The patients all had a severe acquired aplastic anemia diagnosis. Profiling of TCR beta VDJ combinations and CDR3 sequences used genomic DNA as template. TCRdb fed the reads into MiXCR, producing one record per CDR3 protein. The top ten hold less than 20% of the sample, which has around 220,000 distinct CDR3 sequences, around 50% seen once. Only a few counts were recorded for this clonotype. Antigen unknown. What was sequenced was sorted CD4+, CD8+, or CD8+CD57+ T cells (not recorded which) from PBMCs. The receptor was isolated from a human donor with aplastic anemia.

CDR3 DNA sequence: TGCGCCAGCAGCCAAGAGGCTAGCGGGGGGCCCTACGAGCAGTACTTC. This sequence encodes CASSQEASGGPYEQYF. V and J are TRBV5-1 and TRBJ2-7; 11 nucleotides align to TRBD2. CDR1 and CDR2 (germline): SGHRS, YFSETQ. The CDR3 is made up of 16 amino acids. The V segment lost 4 bases and the J segment 2 bases; nucleotides outside the gene matches: 8.